Each of the 24 T cell receptor beta chains below was sequenced from the same sample in a study of CD8 T cells in cerebrospinal fluid in Alzheimer's disease. No DNA is given; TCRdb re-called the 10x single-cell sequencing reads and lists each CDR3 protein once. The listing contains hundreds of distinct CDR3 sequences. The material sequenced was cerebrospinal fluid. The receptors originated from a human donor with Alzheimer's disease.

The rearrangement joins TRBV24-1 to TRBJ2-3; TCRdb's D call of TRBD2 is untestable without DNA. The V gene's germline CDR1 is KGHDR and CDR2 SFDVKD. CDR3 length: 15 residues. Here the CDR3 reads CATSGTSGSTDTQYF.

This clonotype shows up as large (0.1 to 1%) by frequency. The chain links TRBV4-3 to TRBJ2-3; TCRdb returns TRBD1, unconfirmable since there is no DNA. CDR1 is LGHNA and CDR2 is YSLEER in the germline V gene. This CDR3 region has 15 residues. The CDR3 sequence: CASSQEGQSADTQYF.

The chain joins TRBV20-1 to TRBJ1-1; checking the TCRdb D call of TRBD1 is not possible without DNA. Germline CDR1 reads DFQATT; CDR2 reads SNEGSKA (reference sequence). The CDR3 length is 15 residues. The CDR3 sequence is CSALTMDRANTEAFF.

In terms of frequency, this clonotype is medium-sized. The rearrangement joins TRBV11-2 to TRBJ2-7. The germline V gene encodes CDR1 SGHAT and CDR2 FQNNGV. The CDR3 consists of 14 residues. The CDR3 protein is CASSLGVQSYEQYF.

V gene TRBV11-1 combines with J gene TRBJ1-1; TCRdb names TRBD1, which stays unverified in the absence of DNA. From germline, CDR1 is SGHAT and CDR2 FQDESV (reference sequence). The CDR3 sequence is 13 residues long. CDR3: CASSSTGETEAFF.

The gene calls are TRBV11-2 and TRBJ2-1; TCRdb lists TRBD1, though no DNA is available to test this call. This CDR3 comprises 15 residues. The germline gives CDR1 SGHAT, CDR2 FQNNGV. CDR3: CASSLDRNRENEQFF.

CDR3 in amino acids: CASSSSGTKYNEQFF. This chain connects TRBV12-3 or TRBV12-4 to TRBJ2-1; TCRdb's D call of TRBD1 is untestable without DNA. CDR3 size: 15 residues.

Frequency places this clonotype as medium-sized. This chain uses TRBV5-1 with TRBJ2-6. In germline, CDR1 is SGHRS, CDR2 YFSETQ. This CDR3 has 17 residues. Here the CDR3 reads CASSLEDPRPGANVLTF.

This chain connects TRBV9 to TRBJ1-3. The CDR3 runs 14 residues. CDR1 and CDR2 (germline): SGDLS, YYNGEE. The CDR3 loop reads CASSVAGHGNTIYF.

This clonotype is deemed medium-sized (0.01 to 0.1%) by its frequency. The chain joins TRBV12-3 or TRBV12-4 to TRBJ2-1; TCRdb returns TRBD1, unconfirmable since there is no DNA. The CDR3 contains 14 residues. CDR3 protein: CASIQGVSYNEQFF.

The V and J genes are TRBV27 and TRBJ1-1. Germline V lookup: CDR1 MNHEY, CDR2 SMNVEV (reference sequence). The CDR3 runs to 12 residues. CDR3 loop: CASSFRDSEAFF.

This clonotype ranks as medium-sized (0.01 to 0.1%) in terms of frequency. The chain employs TRBV12-3 or TRBV12-4 and TRBJ2-7; absent DNA, TCRdb's TRBD1 call cannot be checked. There are 17 residues in the CDR3. The CDR3: CASSLRGDGNRAYEQYF.

By frequency, this clonotype is medium-sized (0.01 to 0.1%). The rearrangement joins TRBV19 to TRBJ1-1; TCRdb gives TRBD1 as the D gene, but with no DNA this cannot be confirmed. The CDR3 consists of 16 residues. The germline V gene encodes CDR1 LNHDA and CDR2 SQIVND (reference sequence). This CDR3 is CASRTLDSLMNTEAFF. Using reference TRBV19 and TRBJ1-1 for the parts outside the CDR3, the full variable domain is DGGITQSPKYLFRKEGQNVTLSCEQNLNHDAMYWYRQDPGQGLRLIYYSQIVNDFQKGDIAEGYSVSREKKESFPLTVTSAQKNPTAFYLCASRTLDSLMNTEAFFGQGTRLTVV.

Measured by frequency, this clonotype is medium-sized. The chain is built from TRBV27 and TRBJ1-4. CDR3 length: 13 amino acids. Germline CDR1 reads MNHEY; CDR2 reads SMNVEV (reference sequence). The CDR3 loop reads CASSFSGYEKLFF.

This clonotype counts as large by frequency. The chain employs TRBV29-1 and TRBJ1-2. CDR3 length: 13 residues. Germline values: CDR1 SQVTM, CDR2 ANQGSEA. CDR3 region: CSVDQGQSYGYTF.

According to its frequency, this clonotype is medium-sized (0.01 to 0.1%). The chain combines TRBV9 with TRBJ2-3; TCRdb's D call of TRBD2 is untestable without DNA. CDR3 length: 18 residues. Germline values: CDR1 SGDLS, CDR2 YYNGEE. The CDR3 loop is CASSVAMRRSGGPDTQYF.

V is TRBV4-1 and J is TRBJ2-3; with no DNA, the TCRdb D assignment of TRBD1 cannot be verified. The germline V gene has CDR1 MGHRA and CDR2 YSYEKL. This CDR3 contains 17 residues. The CDR3 spells CASSQDPAGALPDTQYF.

This clonotype is classed as medium-sized (0.01 to 0.1%) by frequency. V is TRBV9 and J is TRBJ1-2; the TCRdb call, TRBD1, lacks DNA for checking. CDR1 is SGDLS, CDR2 YYNGEE, per germline. The CDR3 length is 12 residues. The CDR3 reads CASTTNRGGYTF.

Considering frequency, this clonotype is medium-sized. The genes are TRBV28 and TRBJ2-7; TCRdb outputs TRBD1, but without DNA this stays unchecked. This CDR3 has 12 residues. Germline CDR1 and CDR2: MDHEN and SYDVKM. This chain's CDR3 is CASRTVSYEQYF.

The rearrangement joins TRBV12-3 or TRBV12-4 to TRBJ2-3; lacking DNA, the TRBD1 call made by TCRdb goes unchecked. CDR3 length equals 15 residues. The CDR3 spells CASSLVWGQTDTQYF.

This clonotype counts as large (0.1 to 1%) by frequency. This chain connects TRBV9 to TRBJ2-2; TCRdb's D call, TRBD1, is unchecked because there is no DNA. The CDR3 totals 17 residues. In germline, CDR1 is SGDLS, CDR2 YYNGEE. Here the CDR3 reads CASSVGEGLPETGELFF. Full variable domain (missing parts from reference TRBV9 and TRBJ2-2): DSGVTQTPKHLITATGQRVTLRCSPRSGDLSVYWYQQSLDQGLQFLIQYYNGEERAKGNILERFSAQQFPDLHSELNLSSLELGDSALYFCASSVGEGLPETGELFFGEGSRLTVL.

Considering frequency, this clonotype is medium-sized. The chain has TRBV2 and TRBJ1-5. This CDR3 has 17 amino acids. Germline lookup yields CDR1 SNHLY and CDR2 FYNNEI. CDR3: CASSESVAAYSNQPQHF.

This chain links TRBV2 with TRBJ1-2; the D call of TRBD1 rests on TCRdb alone, since no DNA is present to check it. The germline V gene has CDR1 SNHLY and CDR2 FYNNEI. This CDR3 comprises 14 residues. CDR3 sequence reads: CASSETWTGIGYTF.

This clonotype is identified as medium-sized from frequency. The chain has TRBV2 and TRBJ2-1. This CDR3 is 11 amino acids long. CDR1 SNHLY and CDR2 FYNNEI come from the germline V gene. Here the CDR3 reads CASSEAVEQFF. Using reference TRBV2 and TRBJ2-1 for the parts outside the CDR3, the full variable domain is EPEVTQTPSHQVTQMGQEVILRCVPISNHLYFYWYRQILGQKVEFLVSFYNNEISEKSEIFDDQFSVERPDGSNFTLKIRSTKLEDSAMYFCASSEAVEQFFGPGTRLTVL.